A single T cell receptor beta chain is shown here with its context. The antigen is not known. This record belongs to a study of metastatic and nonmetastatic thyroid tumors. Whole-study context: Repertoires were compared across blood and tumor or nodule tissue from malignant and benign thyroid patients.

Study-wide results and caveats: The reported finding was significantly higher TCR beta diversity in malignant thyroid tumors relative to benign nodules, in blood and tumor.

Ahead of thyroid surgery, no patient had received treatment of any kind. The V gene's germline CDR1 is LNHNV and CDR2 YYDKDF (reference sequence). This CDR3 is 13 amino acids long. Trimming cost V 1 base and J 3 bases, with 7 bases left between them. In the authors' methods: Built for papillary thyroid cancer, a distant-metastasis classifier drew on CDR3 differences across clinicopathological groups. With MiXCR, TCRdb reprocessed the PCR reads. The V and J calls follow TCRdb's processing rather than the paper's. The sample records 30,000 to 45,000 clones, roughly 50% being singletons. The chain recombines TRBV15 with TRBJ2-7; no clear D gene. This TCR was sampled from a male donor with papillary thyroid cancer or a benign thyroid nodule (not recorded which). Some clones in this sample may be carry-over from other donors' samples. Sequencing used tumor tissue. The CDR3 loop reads CATSRVQDYEQYF. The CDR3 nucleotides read TGTGCCACCAGCAGAGTTCAGGACTACGAGCAGTACTTC. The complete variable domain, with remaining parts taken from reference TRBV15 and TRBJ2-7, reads DAMVIQNPRYQVTQFGKPVTLSCSQTLNHNVMYWYQQKSSQAPKLLFHYYDKDFNNEADTPDNFQSRRPNTSFCFLDIRSPGLGDTAMYLCATSRVQDYEQYFGPGTRLTVT.